A selection of T cell receptor beta chains follows, all from one sample in a study of T cell responses to AZD1222 COVID-19 vaccine. The method was immunoSEQ multiplex PCR; TCRdb's version includes in-frame clones alone and lacks a portion of them. The table shows 150,000 to 200,000 clones, with 94% occurring only once. Here the sequenced sample was peripheral blood, taken on day 0 of AZD1222 vaccination. Receptors were obtained from an adult in good health. The CDR3 runs from the conserved cysteine through the conserved F or W. The order of the fields is CDR3 DNA, CDR3 protein, V gene, D gene, clone size, CDR3 length, J gene. D genes are given only for firm matches. The size entry is marked missing in some rows and otherwise reads once, few, many or a size class.

CDR3 DNA: TGTGCCACCAGCAGACAGGGGCGGAGGGAGCTGTTTTTT; CDR3 protein: CATSRQGRRELFF; V gene: TRBV15; D gene: -; clone size: -; CDR3 length: 13; J gene: TRBJ2-2
CDR3 DNA: TGTGCCAGCAGTGGCAGGGGTGAAAAACTGTTTTTT; CDR3 protein: CASSGRGEKLFF; V gene: TRBV28; D gene: -; clone size: -; CDR3 length: 12; J gene: TRBJ1-4
CDR3 DNA: TGTGCCAGCAGTGAAGGCAGGGGGCTGGAAGGCTACACCTTC; CDR3 protein: CASSEGRGLEGYTF; V gene: TRBV2; D gene: TRBD1; clone size: -; CDR3 length: 14; J gene: TRBJ1-2
CDR3 DNA: TGCGCCAGCAGCTTAGGCGAGAACACTGAAGCTTTCTTT; CDR3 protein: CASSLGENTEAFF; V gene: TRBV5-1; D gene: -; clone size: once; CDR3 length: 13; J gene: TRBJ1-1
CDR3 DNA: TGTGCCAGCAGTGAAGTGGGGCTCAATCAGCCCCAGCATTTT; CDR3 protein: CASSEVGLNQPQHF; V gene: TRBV25-1; D gene: -; clone size: once; CDR3 length: 14; J gene: TRBJ1-5
CDR3 DNA: TGTGCCAGCAGTTTGACAGGGAATCCCCACGAGCAGTACTTC; CDR3 protein: CASSLTGNPHEQYF; V gene: TRBV28; D gene: TRBD1; clone size: once; CDR3 length: 14; J gene: TRBJ2-7
CDR3 DNA: TGTGCCAGCAGCCAAGGGGTAGGGAACTATGGCTACACCTTC; CDR3 protein: CASSQGVGNYGYTF; V gene: TRBV3-1/TRBV3-2; D gene: -; clone size: -; CDR3 length: 14; J gene: TRBJ1-2
CDR3 DNA: TGTGCCTGGAAGGTTCGAGGGGGTCCGTTCTTC; CDR3 protein: CAWKVRGGPFF; V gene: TRBV30; D gene: -; clone size: -; CDR3 length: 11; J gene: TRBJ2-1
CDR3 DNA: TGTGCCAGCAGGGGCATCAATCAGCCCCAGCATTTT; CDR3 protein: CASRGINQPQHF; V gene: TRBV28; D gene: -; clone size: -; CDR3 length: 12; J gene: TRBJ1-5
CDR3 DNA: TGTGCCAGCTCACGGGGACTTTCCGCCTACGAGCAGTACTTC; CDR3 protein: CASSRGLSAYEQYF; V gene: TRBV18; D gene: -; clone size: -; CDR3 length: 14; J gene: TRBJ2-7
CDR3 DNA: TGTGCCAGCAGTTTACGAAGTGGGCCGAAGAACACTGAAGCTTTCTTT; CDR3 protein: CASSLRSGPKNTEAFF; V gene: TRBV28; D gene: -; clone size: -; CDR3 length: 16; J gene: TRBJ1-1
CDR3 DNA: TGTGCCAGCAGCCCTCGGGACAGAATTTACAATGAGCAGTTCTTC; CDR3 protein: CASSPRDRIYNEQFF; V gene: TRBV11-1; D gene: TRBD1; clone size: -; CDR3 length: 15; J gene: TRBJ2-1
CDR3 DNA: TGCAGTGTCGACTGGAACACTGAAGCTTTCTTT; CDR3 protein: CSVDWNTEAFF; V gene: TRBV20-1; D gene: -; clone size: -; CDR3 length: 11; J gene: TRBJ1-1
CDR3 DNA: TGCGCCAGCAGCTTTGGGACAGTGTACGAGCAGTACTTC; CDR3 protein: CASSFGTVYEQYF; V gene: TRBV5-1; D gene: TRBD1; clone size: -; CDR3 length: 13; J gene: TRBJ2-7
CDR3 DNA: TGTGCCAGCAGCTTAGTCGATGAGCAGTTCTTC; CDR3 protein: CASSLVDEQFF; V gene: TRBV7-9; D gene: -; clone size: -; CDR3 length: 11; J gene: TRBJ2-1
CDR3 DNA: TGTGCCAGCAGCTTGGAGGGTAGCGGTAACTACGAGCAGTACTTC; CDR3 protein: CASSLEGSGNYEQYF; V gene: TRBV5-5; D gene: -; clone size: -; CDR3 length: 15; J gene: TRBJ2-7
CDR3 DNA: TGTGCCAGCAGTTCCGTCGGGGGCGGAGGCTACACCTTC; CDR3 protein: CASSSVGGGGYTF; V gene: TRBV28; D gene: -; clone size: -; CDR3 length: 13; J gene: TRBJ1-2
CDR3 DNA: TGTGCCACCAAGCGGGGGCTTGCTAGCACAGATACGCAGTATTTT; CDR3 protein: CATKRGLASTDTQYF; V gene: TRBV15; D gene: TRBD2; clone size: once; CDR3 length: 15; J gene: TRBJ2-3
CDR3 DNA: TGTGCCAGCTCACACGCACTGACTAGCGGGAGGGCCCTAGTTTCCGGGGAGCTGTTTTTT; CDR3 protein: CASSHALTSGRALVSGELFF; V gene: TRBV18; D gene: TRBD2; clone size: -; CDR3 length: 20; J gene: TRBJ2-2
CDR3 DNA: TGTGCCAGCAGCCCCTGGCAAGGGCAGCTCTCTGGGGCCAACGTCCTGACTTTC; CDR3 protein: CASSPWQGQLSGANVLTF; V gene: TRBV28; D gene: -; clone size: -; CDR3 length: 18; J gene: TRBJ2-6
CDR3 DNA: TGTGCCAGCAGCTTAATCGACAGATCCTACGAGCAGTACTTC; CDR3 protein: CASSLIDRSYEQYF; V gene: TRBV11-2; D gene: -; clone size: -; CDR3 length: 14; J gene: TRBJ2-7
CDR3 DNA: TGTGCCAGCAGTTTACCAGGGAACACTGAAGCTTTCTTT; CDR3 protein: CASSLPGNTEAFF; V gene: TRBV12-3/TRBV12-4; D gene: -; clone size: -; CDR3 length: 13; J gene: TRBJ1-1
CDR3 DNA: TGTGCCAGCAGTCTTCTCGGGGAAAAACTGTTTTTT; CDR3 protein: CASSLLGEKLFF; V gene: TRBV28; D gene: -; clone size: -; CDR3 length: 12; J gene: TRBJ1-4
CDR3 DNA: TGTGCCAGCAGTTTAAGCCAAACAGGGGGCGCCTACAATGAGCAGTTCTTC; CDR3 protein: CASSLSQTGGAYNEQFF; V gene: TRBV27; D gene: TRBD1; clone size: -; CDR3 length: 17; J gene: TRBJ2-1
CDR3 DNA: TGTGCCAGCAGCGCCGGGGGGCGGGATGAGCAGTTCTTC; CDR3 protein: CASSAGGRDEQFF; V gene: TRBV9; D gene: -; clone size: -; CDR3 length: 13; J gene: TRBJ2-1
CDR3 DNA: TGTGCCAGCAGTGAAGGACAGGGGCCTAGGAACCAGCCCCAGCATTTT; CDR3 protein: CASSEGQGPRNQPQHF; V gene: TRBV6-1; D gene: TRBD1; clone size: -; CDR3 length: 16; J gene: TRBJ1-5
CDR3 DNA: TGTGCCAGTAGTCCTGGACAGGGGGCGCGCAATCAGCCCCAGCATTTT; CDR3 protein: CASSPGQGARNQPQHF; V gene: TRBV19; D gene: TRBD1; clone size: -; CDR3 length: 16; J gene: TRBJ1-5
CDR3 DNA: TGTGCCAGCAGTGAGCAAAGAGATCCTACCGGGGAGCTGTTTTTT; CDR3 protein: CASSEQRDPTGELFF; V gene: TRBV27; D gene: -; clone size: once; CDR3 length: 15; J gene: TRBJ2-2
CDR3 DNA: TGTGCCAGCAGCCCTGGACTAGCGGCTAGCACAGATACGCAGTATTTT; CDR3 protein: CASSPGLAASTDTQYF; V gene: TRBV14; D gene: TRBD2; clone size: -; CDR3 length: 16; J gene: TRBJ2-3
CDR3 DNA: TGTGCCAGCAGTATTGGAGGGTCCACCGGGGAGCTGTTTTTT; CDR3 protein: CASSIGGSTGELFF; V gene: TRBV7-3; D gene: -; clone size: -; CDR3 length: 14; J gene: TRBJ2-2
CDR3 DNA: TGTGCCAGCAGTTTTAACACAAACTATGGCTACACCTTC; CDR3 protein: CASSFNTNYGYTF; V gene: TRBV12-3/TRBV12-4; D gene: -; clone size: -; CDR3 length: 13; J gene: TRBJ1-2
CDR3 DNA: TGTGCCAGCAGTTTCCAAGCGGGAGGCACAGATACGCAGTATTTT; CDR3 protein: CASSFQAGGTDTQYF; V gene: TRBV28; D gene: TRBD2; clone size: once; CDR3 length: 15; J gene: TRBJ2-3
CDR3 DNA: TGTGCCAGCAGTGCGACAGGGGTCACCGGGGAGCTGTTTTTT; CDR3 protein: CASSATGVTGELFF; V gene: TRBV6-2/TRBV6-3; D gene: TRBD1; clone size: -; CDR3 length: 14; J gene: TRBJ2-2
CDR3 DNA: TGTGCCAGCAGCTTGGTGGGCTCGAGGGATGAGCAGTTCTTC; CDR3 protein: CASSLVGSRDEQFF; V gene: TRBV5-4; D gene: -; clone size: -; CDR3 length: 14; J gene: TRBJ2-1
CDR3 DNA: TGTGCCAGCAGTGAAGTGATAGGGATGAACACTGAAGCTTTCTTT; CDR3 protein: CASSEVIGMNTEAFF; V gene: TRBV2; D gene: -; clone size: -; CDR3 length: 15; J gene: TRBJ1-1
CDR3 DNA: TGCGCCAGCAGCGGCACAGGGGGCTATAATTCACCCCTCCACTTT; CDR3 protein: CASSGTGGYNSPLHF; V gene: TRBV5-1; D gene: TRBD1; clone size: -; CDR3 length: 15; J gene: TRBJ1-6
CDR3 DNA: TGCGCCAGCAGCCAGCACTCCGTAACGTTCTTC; CDR3 protein: CASSQHSVTFF; V gene: TRBV4-1; D gene: -; clone size: -; CDR3 length: 11; J gene: TRBJ2-1
CDR3 DNA: TGTGCCAGCAGCTCCCGGCCTCCGTCCGGGGCAGACACCGGGGAGCTGTTTTTT; CDR3 protein: CASSSRPPSGADTGELFF; V gene: TRBV5-6; D gene: -; clone size: -; CDR3 length: 18; J gene: TRBJ2-2
CDR3 DNA: TGTGCCAGCTCACCTCAGGGGGTCACTGAAGCTTTCTTT; CDR3 protein: CASSPQGVTEAFF; V gene: TRBV18; D gene: TRBD1; clone size: once; CDR3 length: 13; J gene: TRBJ1-1
CDR3 DNA: TGTGCCACCAGCAGAGATTTTTGGCAGAGCTCTGGAAACACCATATATTTT; CDR3 protein: CATSRDFWQSSGNTIYF; V gene: TRBV15; D gene: -; clone size: -; CDR3 length: 17; J gene: TRBJ1-3
CDR3 DNA: TGTGCCAGCAGCTTAGATGGCAGGGAATCCGGGGAGCTGTTTTTT; CDR3 protein: CASSLDGRESGELFF; V gene: TRBV7-9; D gene: -; clone size: -; CDR3 length: 15; J gene: TRBJ2-2
CDR3 DNA: TGTGCCAGCAGCTTAGGGCTGGCCCCCCGGAGGGCCACAGATACGCAGTATTTT; CDR3 protein: CASSLGLAPRRATDTQYF; V gene: TRBV7-9; D gene: -; clone size: -; CDR3 length: 18; J gene: TRBJ2-3
CDR3 DNA: TGTGCCAGCAGTTGGCTTGGGACGGTTTATAATTCACCCCTCCACTTT; CDR3 protein: CASSWLGTVYNSPLHF; V gene: TRBV28; D gene: -; clone size: -; CDR3 length: 16; J gene: TRBJ1-6
CDR3 DNA: TGTGCCAGCAGTCTGGACAGATCCTACGGCACTGAAGCTTTCTTT; CDR3 protein: CASSLDRSYGTEAFF; V gene: TRBV27; D gene: -; clone size: -; CDR3 length: 15; J gene: TRBJ1-1
CDR3 DNA: TGTGCCAGCAGCAGGACGGGAGGATCTGAAGCTTTCTTT; CDR3 protein: CASSRTGGSEAFF; V gene: TRBV12-3/TRBV12-4; D gene: -; clone size: -; CDR3 length: 13; J gene: TRBJ1-1
CDR3 DNA: TGTGCCAGCAGTTTGGACTACGAGCAGTACTTC; CDR3 protein: CASSLDYEQYF; V gene: TRBV28; D gene: -; clone size: -; CDR3 length: 11; J gene: TRBJ2-7
CDR3 DNA: TGTGCCAGCAGCGTAGATACAGATAGCAATCAGCCCCAGCATTTT; CDR3 protein: CASSVDTDSNQPQHF; V gene: TRBV9; D gene: -; clone size: -; CDR3 length: 15; J gene: TRBJ1-5